This T cell receptor beta chain was sequenced for a study of shared clonotypes between healthy human individuals. Genomic DNA for unsorted samples was obtained from around 97 million PBMCs. A few counts support this clone. Trimming removed 2 bases from V and 5 bases from J; junction bases left unmatched: 6. The CDR3 is 17 residues long. Germline V gene data show CDR1 as MGHRA and CDR2 as YSYEKL. Investigators spread the genomic DNA of each subset evenly over several immunoSEQ plates. Repertoires were generated with immunoSEQ multiplex PCR, while TCRdb's copy carries only in-frame clones and drops some. This repertoire shows about 450,000 clones, about 80% found once; its top ten account for 10% to 15%.

The sequence came from a woman aged 40 to 55 in good health. Some clones in this sample may be carry-over from other donors' samples. The rearrangement uses TRBV4-1 and TRBJ2-3, with 14 bases that match TRBD2. The sequenced sample was PBMCs. The CDR3 reads CASSQWGTSGSIDTQYF. The CDR3 DNA sequence: TGCGCCAGCAGCCAATGGGGGACTAGCGGGAGTATAGATACGCAGTATTTT.